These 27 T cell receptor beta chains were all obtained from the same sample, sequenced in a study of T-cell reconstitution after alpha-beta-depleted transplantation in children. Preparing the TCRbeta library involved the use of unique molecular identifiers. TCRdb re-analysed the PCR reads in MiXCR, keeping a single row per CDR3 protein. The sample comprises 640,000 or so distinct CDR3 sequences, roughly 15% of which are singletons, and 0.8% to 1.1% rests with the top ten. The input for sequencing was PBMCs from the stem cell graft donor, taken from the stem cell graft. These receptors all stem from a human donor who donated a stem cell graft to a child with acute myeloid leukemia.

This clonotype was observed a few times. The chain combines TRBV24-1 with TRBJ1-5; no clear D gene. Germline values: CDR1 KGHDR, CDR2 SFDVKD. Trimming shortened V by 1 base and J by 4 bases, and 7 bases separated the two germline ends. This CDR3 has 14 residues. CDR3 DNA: TGTGCCACCAGTGATTTTAAAGCGAATCAGCCCCAGCATTTT. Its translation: CATSDFKANQPQHF.

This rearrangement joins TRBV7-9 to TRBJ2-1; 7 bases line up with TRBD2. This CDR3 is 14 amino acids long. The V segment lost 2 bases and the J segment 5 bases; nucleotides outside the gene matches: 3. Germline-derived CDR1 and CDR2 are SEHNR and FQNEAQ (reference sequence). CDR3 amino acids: CASSLPGLNNEQFF. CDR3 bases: TGTGCCAGCAGCTTACCGGGACTAAACAATGAGCAGTTCTTC.

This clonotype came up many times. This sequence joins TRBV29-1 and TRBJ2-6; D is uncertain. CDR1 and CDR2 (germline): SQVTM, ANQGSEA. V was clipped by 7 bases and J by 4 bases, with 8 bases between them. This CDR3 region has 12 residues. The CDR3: CSAQAGANVLTF. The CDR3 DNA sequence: TGCAGCGCCCAAGCGGGGGCCAACGTCCTGACTTTC.

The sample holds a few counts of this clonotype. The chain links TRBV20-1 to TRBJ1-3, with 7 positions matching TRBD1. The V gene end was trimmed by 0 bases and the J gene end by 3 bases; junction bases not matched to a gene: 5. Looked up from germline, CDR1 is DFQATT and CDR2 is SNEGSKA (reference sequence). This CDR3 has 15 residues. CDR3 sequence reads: CSARDLPGGGNTIYF. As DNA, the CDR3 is TGCAGTGCTAGAGATCTACCAGGGGGTGGAAACACCATATATTTT.

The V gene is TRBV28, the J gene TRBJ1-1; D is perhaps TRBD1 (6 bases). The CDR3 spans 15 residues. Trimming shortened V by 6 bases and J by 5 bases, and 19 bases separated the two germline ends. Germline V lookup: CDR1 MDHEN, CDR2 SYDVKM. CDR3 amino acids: CASRTIQGRGTEAFF. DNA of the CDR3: TGTGCCAGCAGGACCATACAGGGTCGGGGAACTGAAGCTTTCTTT.

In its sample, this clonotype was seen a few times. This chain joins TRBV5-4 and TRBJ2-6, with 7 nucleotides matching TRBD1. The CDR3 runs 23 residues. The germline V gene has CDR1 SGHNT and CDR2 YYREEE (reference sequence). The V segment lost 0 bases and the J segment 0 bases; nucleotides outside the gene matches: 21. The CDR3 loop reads CASSLGLLFYRGQRNSGANVLTF. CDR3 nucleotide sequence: TGTGCCAGCAGCTTGGGGTTGTTGTTCTATCGGGGACAGAGAAACTCTGGGGCCAACGTCCTGACTTTC.

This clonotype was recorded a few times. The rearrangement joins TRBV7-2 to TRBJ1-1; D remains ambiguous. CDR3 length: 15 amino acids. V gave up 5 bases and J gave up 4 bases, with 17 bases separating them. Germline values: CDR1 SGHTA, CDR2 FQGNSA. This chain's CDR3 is CASSPGDISLTEAFF. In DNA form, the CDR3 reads TGTGCCAGCAGCCCCGGCGATATTTCGCTCACTGAAGCTTTCTTT. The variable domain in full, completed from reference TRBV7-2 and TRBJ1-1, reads GAGVSQSPSNKVTEKGKDVELRCDPISGHTALYWYRQSLGQGLEFLIYFQGNSAPDKSGLPSDRFSAERTGGSVSTLTIQRTQQEDSAVYLCASSPGDISLTEAFFGQGTRLTVV.

Here the CDR3 reads CSALGGGGAAGELFF. The DNA of the CDR3 is TGCAGTGCTCTTGGGGGCGGGGGGGCCGCCGGGGAGCTGTTTTTT. The chain couples TRBV20-1 to TRBJ2-2; the match to TRBD2 covers 9 bases. Germline V gives CDR1 DFQATT, CDR2 SNEGSKA (reference sequence). After removal of 5 bases from V and 6 bases from J, the junction contained 10 bases not matched to a gene. This CDR3 comprises 15 residues.

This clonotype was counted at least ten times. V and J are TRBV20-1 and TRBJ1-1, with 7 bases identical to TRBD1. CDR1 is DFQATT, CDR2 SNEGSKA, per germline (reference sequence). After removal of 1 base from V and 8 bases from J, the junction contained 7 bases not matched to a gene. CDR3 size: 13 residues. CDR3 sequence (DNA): TGCAGTGCTAGAGGGACAGGCGGAGAGGAAGCTTTCTTT. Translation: CSARGTGGEEAFF.

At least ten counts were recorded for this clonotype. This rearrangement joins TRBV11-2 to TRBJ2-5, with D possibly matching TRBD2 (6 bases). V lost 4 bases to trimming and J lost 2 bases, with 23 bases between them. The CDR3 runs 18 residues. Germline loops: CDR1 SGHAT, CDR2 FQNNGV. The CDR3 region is CASSSDVGSGLKQETQYF. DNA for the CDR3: TGTGCCAGCAGCTCCGACGTGGGTAGCGGACTAAAGCAAGAGACCCAGTACTTC. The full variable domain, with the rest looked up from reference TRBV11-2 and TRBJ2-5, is EAGVAQSPRYKIIEKRQSVAFWCNPISGHATLYWYQQILGQGPKLLIQFQNNGVVDDSQLPKDRFSAERLKGVDSTLKIQPAKLEDSAVYLCASSSDVGSGLKQETQYFGPGTRLLVL.

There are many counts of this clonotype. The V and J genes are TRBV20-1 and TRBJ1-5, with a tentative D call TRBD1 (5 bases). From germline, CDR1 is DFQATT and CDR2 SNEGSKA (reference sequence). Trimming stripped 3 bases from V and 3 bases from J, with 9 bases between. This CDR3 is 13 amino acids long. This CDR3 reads CSARGDFNQPQHF. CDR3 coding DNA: TGCAGTGCTAGGGGGGATTTCAATCAGCCCCAGCATTTT.

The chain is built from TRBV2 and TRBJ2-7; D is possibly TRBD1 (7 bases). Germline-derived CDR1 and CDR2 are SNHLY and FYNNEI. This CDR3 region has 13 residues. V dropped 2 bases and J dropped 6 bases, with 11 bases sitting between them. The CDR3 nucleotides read TGTGCCAGCAGTGAACAGGGGGGTTTCGAGCAGTACTTC. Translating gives CASSEQGGFEQYF.

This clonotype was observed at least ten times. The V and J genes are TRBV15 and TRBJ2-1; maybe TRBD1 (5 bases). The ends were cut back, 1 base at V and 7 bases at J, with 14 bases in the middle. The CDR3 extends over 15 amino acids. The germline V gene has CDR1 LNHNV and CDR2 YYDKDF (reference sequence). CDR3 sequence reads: CATSRGQGTLNEQFF. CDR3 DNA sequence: TGTGCCACCAGCAGAGGCCAGGGTACCCTAAATGAGCAGTTCTTC.

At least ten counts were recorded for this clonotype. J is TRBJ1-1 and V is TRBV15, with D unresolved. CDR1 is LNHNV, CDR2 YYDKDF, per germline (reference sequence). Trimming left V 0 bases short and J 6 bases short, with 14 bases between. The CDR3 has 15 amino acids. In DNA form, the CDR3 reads TGTGCCACCAGCAGAGATCGCCTCCTTAATCCTGAAGCTTTCTTT. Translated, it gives CATSRDRLLNPEAFF.

CDR3 sequence reads: CSARVLQRGEDNEQFF. CDR3 DNA sequence: TGCAGTGCTAGAGTCTTACAGCGGGGCGAAGACAATGAGCAGTTCTTC. The rearrangement links TRBV20-1 to TRBJ2-1; 7 bases line up with TRBD2. The germline V gene has CDR1 DFQATT and CDR2 SNEGSKA (reference sequence). V lost 1 base to trimming and J lost 5 bases; unmatched junction nucleotides: 11. The CDR3 covers 16 residues.

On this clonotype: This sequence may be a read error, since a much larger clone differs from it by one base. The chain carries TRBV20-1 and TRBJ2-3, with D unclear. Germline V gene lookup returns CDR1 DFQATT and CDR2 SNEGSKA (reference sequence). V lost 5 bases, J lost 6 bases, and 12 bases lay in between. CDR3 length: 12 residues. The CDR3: CSAGVPWDTQYF. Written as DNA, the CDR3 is TGCAGTGCTGGGGTACCATGGGATACGCAGTATTTT.

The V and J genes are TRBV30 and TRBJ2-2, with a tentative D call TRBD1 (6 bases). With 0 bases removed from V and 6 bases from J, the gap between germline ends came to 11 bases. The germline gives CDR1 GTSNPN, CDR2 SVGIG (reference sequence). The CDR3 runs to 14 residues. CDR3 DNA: TGTGCCTGGAGTGTAACAGGGTTGGCCGGGGAGCTGTTTTTT. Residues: CAWSVTGLAGELFF.

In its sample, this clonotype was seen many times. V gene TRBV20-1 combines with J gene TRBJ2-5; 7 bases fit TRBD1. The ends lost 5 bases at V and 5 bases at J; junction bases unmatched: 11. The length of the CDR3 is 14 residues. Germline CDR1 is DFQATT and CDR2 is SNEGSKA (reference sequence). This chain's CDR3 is CSAPRPGQKETQYF. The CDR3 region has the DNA TGCAGTGCTCCCCGGCCGGGACAGAAGGAGACCCAGTACTTC.

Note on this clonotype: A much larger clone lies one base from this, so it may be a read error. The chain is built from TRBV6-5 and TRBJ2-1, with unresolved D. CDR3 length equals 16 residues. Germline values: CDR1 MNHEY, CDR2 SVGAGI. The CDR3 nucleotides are TGTGCCAGCAGTTACTCGATATTAACCGGCTACAATGGGCAGTTCTTC. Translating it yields CASSYSILTGYNGQFF.

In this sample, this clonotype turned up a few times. CDR3 DNA: TGTGCCAGCAGTTTCTCCTCGGTGAACACTGAAGCTTTCTTT. Translating it yields CASSFSSVNTEAFF. The rearrangement joins TRBV12-3 or TRBV12-4 to TRBJ1-1; D ambiguous. The CDR3 contains 14 residues. V lost 3 bases, J lost 0 bases, and 8 bases lay in between.

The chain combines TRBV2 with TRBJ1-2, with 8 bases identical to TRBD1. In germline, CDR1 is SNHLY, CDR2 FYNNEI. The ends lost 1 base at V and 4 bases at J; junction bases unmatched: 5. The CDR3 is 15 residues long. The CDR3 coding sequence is TGTGCCAGCAGTGAAGGGGGGACAGGAGGCTATGGCTACACCTTC. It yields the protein CASSEGGTGGYGYTF.

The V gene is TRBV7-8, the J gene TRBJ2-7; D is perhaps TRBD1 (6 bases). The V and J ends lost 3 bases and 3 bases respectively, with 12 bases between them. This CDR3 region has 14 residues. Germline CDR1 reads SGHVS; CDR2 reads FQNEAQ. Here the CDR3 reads CASSFWDIFYEQYF. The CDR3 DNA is TGTGCCAGCAGCTTCTGGGACATATTCTACGAGCAGTACTTC.

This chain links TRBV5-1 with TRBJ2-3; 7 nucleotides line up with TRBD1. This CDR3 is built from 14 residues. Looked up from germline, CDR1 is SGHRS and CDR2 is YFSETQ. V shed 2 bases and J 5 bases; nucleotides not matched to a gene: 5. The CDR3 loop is CASSFQGEQDTQYF. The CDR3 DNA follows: TGCGCCAGCAGCTTTCAGGGGGAACAAGATACGCAGTATTTT.

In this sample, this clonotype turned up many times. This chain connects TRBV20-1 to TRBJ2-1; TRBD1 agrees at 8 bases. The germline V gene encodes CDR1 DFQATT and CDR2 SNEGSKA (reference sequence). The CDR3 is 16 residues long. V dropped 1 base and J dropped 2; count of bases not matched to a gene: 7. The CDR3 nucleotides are TGCAGTGCTAGAGGAGGCCAGGGGGCCGCCTACAATGAGCAGTTCTTC. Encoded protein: CSARGGQGAAYNEQFF.

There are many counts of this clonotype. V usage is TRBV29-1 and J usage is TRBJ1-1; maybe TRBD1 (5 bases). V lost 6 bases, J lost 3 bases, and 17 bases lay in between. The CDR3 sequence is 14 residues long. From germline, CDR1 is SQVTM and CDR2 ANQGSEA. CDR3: CSVAVVGHHTEAFF. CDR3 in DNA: TGCAGCGTGGCGGTGGTAGGACACCACACTGAAGCTTTCTTT.

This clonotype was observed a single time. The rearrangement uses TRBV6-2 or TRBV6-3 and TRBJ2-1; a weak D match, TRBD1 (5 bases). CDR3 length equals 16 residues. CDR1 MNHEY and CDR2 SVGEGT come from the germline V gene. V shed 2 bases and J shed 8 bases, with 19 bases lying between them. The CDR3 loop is CASSYPSGAYVDEQFF. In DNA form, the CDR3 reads TGTGCCAGCAGTTACCCTAGTGGGGCCTACGTCGATGAGCAGTTCTTC.

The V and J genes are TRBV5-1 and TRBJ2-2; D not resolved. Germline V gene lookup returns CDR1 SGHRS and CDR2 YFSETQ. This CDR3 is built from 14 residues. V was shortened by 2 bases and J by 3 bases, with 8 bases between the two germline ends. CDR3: CASSLRVDTGELFF. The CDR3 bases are TGCGCCAGCAGCTTACGGGTGGACACCGGGGAGCTGTTTTTT.